Listed here are 15 T cell receptor beta chains from one sample, sequenced in a study of regulatory T cells in long-lasting Graves disease. Time point noted: newly diagnosed GD, antithyroid drugs for less than 3 months. From PBMCs, RNA was extracted and then used to make the TCR library. Combining iRepertoire HTBI primers with Arm-PCR of CDR3 regions, the authors built TCR beta libraries. Each CDR3 protein gets one entry after TCRdb re-called the multiplex PCR reads with MiXCR. The sample has a few hundred thousand distinct CDR3 sequences, 12% seen once; the top ten hold approximately 17%. The data also belong to a second study, concerning T cells in Graves' hyperthyroidism and ophthalmopathy.

Sample: peripheral blood mononuclear cells (PBMCs), taken at new diagnosis, from a patient treated with antithyroid drugs. The source of these receptors is a woman between 18 and 29 years old with Graves disease.

The chain has TRBV7-9 and TRBJ2-5; TRBD2 agrees at 11 bases. The CDR3 is made up of 17 amino acids. Germline V gene data show CDR1 as SEHNR and CDR2 as FQNEAQ (reference sequence). Trimming at V came to 2 bases and at J to 5 bases, leaving 10 bases not matched to a gene. The CDR3 DNA sequence: TGTGCCAGCAGCTTAAAAAGACTAGCGGGAATTCTGGAGACCCAGTACTTC. Translated: CASSLKRLAGILETQYF.

This clonotype was counted ten times or more. CDR3 region: CASSLTGDSSYEQYF. The CDR3 coding sequence is TGTGCCAGCAGCTTAACGGGTGACAGTTCCTACGAGCAGTACTTC. The chain uses TRBV7-3 and TRBJ2-7; a weak D match, TRBD1 (5 bases). Between the trimmed V and J ends, which lost 0 bases and 1 base, there was a span of 10 bases. The germline V gene has CDR1 SGHTA and CDR2 FQGTGA. The CDR3 length is 15 residues.

This clonotype was found many times. The chain joins TRBV7-9 to TRBJ2-7, with no clear D. The germline V and J ends were trimmed by 4 bases and 4 bases, with 14 bases remaining between them. The germline V gene encodes CDR1 SEHNR and CDR2 FQNEAQ (reference sequence). The CDR3 contains 14 residues. CDR3 in amino acids: CASSSVESRYEQYV. The DNA for the CDR3 is TGTGCCAGCAGCTCCGTCGAGAGCAGGTACGAGCAGTACGTC.

The sample holds many counts of this clonotype. V is TRBV28 and J is TRBJ2-1; D not certain. Germline assignment: CDR1 MDHEN and CDR2 SYDVKM. The CDR3 is made up of 13 amino acids. Trimming stripped 2 bases from V and 8 bases from J, with 10 bases between. CDR3 sequence: CASSLGMVDEQFF. As DNA, the CDR3 is TGTGCCAGCAGTTTAGGGATGGTTGATGAGCAGTTCTTC.

This clonotype was counted many times. J is TRBJ1-1 and V is TRBV12-3 or TRBV12-4; D gene uncertain. Deletions cut 7 bases from V and 0 bases from J, with 9 bases between. The CDR3 sequence is 13 residues long. The CDR3 coding sequence is TGTGCCAGCAATGGGGTCATGAACACTGAAGCTTTCTTT. Its protein product is CASNGVMNTEAFF.

The sample holds a few counts of this clonotype. The chain couples TRBV29-1 to TRBJ2-5; D is perhaps TRBD1 (6 bases). Germline loops: CDR1 SQVTM, CDR2 ANQGSEA. V lost 6 bases to trimming and J lost 5 bases, with 13 bases between them. CDR3 length equals 12 residues. As DNA, the CDR3 is TGCAGCGTCGGGGACATGGGGGAGACCCAGTACTTC. Its translation: CSVGDMGETQYF.

This clonotype was counted many times. The chain links TRBV7-2 to TRBJ1-2; D gene ambiguous. This CDR3 spans 11 amino acids. Germline V gene lookup returns CDR1 SGHTA and CDR2 FQGNSA. Trimming cost V 5 bases and J 9 bases, with 10 bases left between them. The CDR3 DNA reads TGTGCCAGCAGCGCTGGGCAGCGCTACACCTTC. Its protein is CASSAGQRYTF.

This clonotype was counted ten times or more. A junction end diverges from the germline sequence, so it may reflect a read error. The chain links TRBV11-2 to TRBJ1-1, with TRBD1 as a possible D gene (5 bases). The CDR3 covers 18 residues. Per germline, CDR1 SGHAT and CDR2 FQNNGV. For the CDR3, the DNA is TGCGCCAGCAGCCAAGGGGCACCTCGACAGCGTTTGAACACTGAAGCTTTCTTT. The encoded protein is CASSQGAPRQRLNTEAFF.

This clonotype occurred many times. This chain links TRBV7-8 with TRBJ2-2, with TRBD1 matching over 8 bases. With 4 bases clipped from V and 3 bases from J, the junction kept 13 bases outside the gene matches. CDR1 is SGHVS and CDR2 is FQNEAQ in the germline V gene. The CDR3 extends over 18 amino acids. In DNA, the CDR3 is TGTGCCAGCAGCTCTCGGACAGGGTTGGTTTCGCACACCGGGGAGCTGTTTTTT. Protein product: CASSSRTGLVSHTGELFF.

Notes on this clonotype: A single base separates this from a much larger clone, so it may be a read error. The V call is TRBV6-2 or TRBV6-3, the J call TRBJ1-5; D call uncertain. The V gene lost 2 bases and the J gene lost 9 bases, with 11 bases spanning the gap. The V gene's germline CDR1 is MNHEY and CDR2 SVGEGT. This CDR3 is 13 amino acids long. The CDR3 nucleotides read TGTGCCAGCAGTTACAGGGTAGCGGGGCCCCAGCATTTT. It translates to CASSYRVAGPQHF.

This clonotype was found many times. The chain uses TRBV12-3 or TRBV12-4 and TRBJ1-2; TRBD1 might be the D (6 bases). The CDR3 is 15 amino acids. Trimming stripped 4 bases from V and 1 base from J, with 13 bases between. CDR3 sequence reads: CASSWAGQSNYGYTF. The CDR3 DNA sequence: TGTGCCAGCAGTTGGGCCGGACAGAGTAACTATGGCTACACCTTC.

As to this clonotype: A read error is possible here, since a much larger clone lies one base away. This chain links TRBV14 with TRBJ1-1; 9 nucleotides agree with TRBD1. There are 15 residues in the CDR3. From germline, CDR1 is SGHDN and CDR2 FVKESK. CDR3 nucleotides: TGTGCCAGCAGCCCTCGGGACAGGGTGAACACTAAAGCTTTCTTT. This translates into CASSPRDRVNTKAFF. The variable domain in full, completed from reference TRBV14 and TRBJ1-1, reads EAGVTQFPSHSVIEKGQTVTLRCDPISGHDNLYWYRRVMGKEIKFLLHFVKESKQDESGMPNNRFLAERTGGTYSTLKVQPAELEDSGVYFCASSPRDRVNTKAFFGQGTRLTVV.

Ten or more counts support this clonotype. The V call is TRBV2, the J call TRBJ2-1, with D hard to call. Germline CDR1 SNHLY, CDR2 FYNNEI. The CDR3 has 11 amino acids. V lost 6 bases, J lost 9 bases, and 9 bases lay in between. For the CDR3, the DNA is TGTGCCAGCAGCCTTCTACTTGAGCAGTTCTTC. This sequence encodes CASSLLLEQFF. Full variable domain (remainder filled in from reference TRBV2 and TRBJ2-1): EPEVTQTPSHQVTQMGQEVILRCVPISNHLYFYWYRQILGQKVEFLVSFYNNEISEKSEIFDDQFSVERPDGSNFTLKIRSTKLEDSAMYFCASSLLLEQFFGPGTRLTVL.

This clonotype was recorded many times. V gene TRBV6-2 or TRBV6-3 combines with J gene TRBJ2-1; possibly TRBD2 for D (5 bases). The ends were cut back, 5 bases at V and 5 bases at J, with 13 bases in the middle. CDR3 length: 14 residues. CDR1 is MNHEY and CDR2 is SVGEGT in the germline V gene. CDR3 sequence (DNA): TGTGCCAGCAGTCCCCCCGAGGGCAACAATGAGCAGTTCTTC. It encodes CASSPPEGNNEQFF.

The rearrangement links TRBV12-3 or TRBV12-4 to TRBJ2-2; no definite D call. The V gene lost 1 base and the J gene lost 6 bases, with 6 bases spanning the gap. CDR3 size: 13 residues. The CDR3 region has the DNA TGTGCCAGCAGTTTAGTTATCCCCGGGGAGCTGTTTTTT. Protein product: CASSLVIPGELFF.